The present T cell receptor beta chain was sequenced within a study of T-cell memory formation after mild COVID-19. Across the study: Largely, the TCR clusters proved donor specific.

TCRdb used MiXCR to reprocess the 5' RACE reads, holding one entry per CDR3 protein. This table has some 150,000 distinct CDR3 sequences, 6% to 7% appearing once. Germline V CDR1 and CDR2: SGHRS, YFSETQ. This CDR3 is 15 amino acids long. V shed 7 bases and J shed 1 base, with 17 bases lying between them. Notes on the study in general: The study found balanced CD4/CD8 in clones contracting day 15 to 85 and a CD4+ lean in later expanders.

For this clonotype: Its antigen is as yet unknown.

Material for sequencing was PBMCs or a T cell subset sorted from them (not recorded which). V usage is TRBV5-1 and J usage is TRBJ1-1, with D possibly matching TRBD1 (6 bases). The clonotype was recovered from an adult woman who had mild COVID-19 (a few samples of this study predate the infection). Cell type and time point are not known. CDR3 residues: CASARSTGRNTEAFF. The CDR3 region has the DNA TGCGCCAGCGCACGAAGTACAGGGAGGAACACTGAAGCTTTCTTT.